This T cell receptor beta chain was sequenced during a study of shared clonotypes between healthy human individuals. Regarding the study as a whole: Clonotype sharing among donors was thought likely to change with sequencing depth.

Details on this clone: Its antigen is as yet unknown.

V lost 8 bases, J lost 4 bases, and 13 bases lay in between. This CDR3 region has 13 residues. Germline V gives CDR1 MNHEY, CDR2 SMNVEV (reference sequence). Method: immunoSEQ multiplex PCR; TCRdb's copy keeps in-frame clones and lacks some. The sample shows 500,000 to 650,000 clones, 70% to 80% of them seen only once. J is TRBJ2-3 and V is TRBV27, with D perhaps TRBD2 (5 bases). The TCR originated in a woman in her thirties or forties in good health. Some clones in this sample may be carry-over from other donors' samples. Sequenced sample: PBMCs. The CDR3 is CASHFRGADTQYF. The CDR3 DNA reads as TGTGCCAGCCATTTCCGGGGTGCAGATACGCAGTATTTT.